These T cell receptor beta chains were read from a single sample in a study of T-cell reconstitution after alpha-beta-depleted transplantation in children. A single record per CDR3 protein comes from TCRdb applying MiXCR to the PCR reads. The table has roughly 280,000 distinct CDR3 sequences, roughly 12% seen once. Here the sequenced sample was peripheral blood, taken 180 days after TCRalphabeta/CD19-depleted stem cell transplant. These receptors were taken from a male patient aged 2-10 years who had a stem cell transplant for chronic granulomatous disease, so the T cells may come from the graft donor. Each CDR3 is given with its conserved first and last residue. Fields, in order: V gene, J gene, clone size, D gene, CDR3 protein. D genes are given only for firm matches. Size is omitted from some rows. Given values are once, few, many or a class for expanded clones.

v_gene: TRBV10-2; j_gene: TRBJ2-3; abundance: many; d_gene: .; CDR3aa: CASSEVIISADTQYF
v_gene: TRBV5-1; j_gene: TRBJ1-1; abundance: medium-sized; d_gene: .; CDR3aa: CASSLDGWNTEAFF
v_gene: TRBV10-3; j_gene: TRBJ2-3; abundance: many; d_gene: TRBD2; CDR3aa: CAIRSELSGTTDTQYF
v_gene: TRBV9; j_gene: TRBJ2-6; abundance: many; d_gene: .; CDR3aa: CASSSYNSGANVLTF
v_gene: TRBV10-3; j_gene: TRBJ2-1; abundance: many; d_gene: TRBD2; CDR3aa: CAISEAPTSGGYNEQFF
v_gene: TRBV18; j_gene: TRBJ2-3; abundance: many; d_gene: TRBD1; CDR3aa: CASSLPDREDTQYF
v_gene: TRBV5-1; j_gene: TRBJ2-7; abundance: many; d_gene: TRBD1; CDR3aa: CASSSIPGQGNEQYF
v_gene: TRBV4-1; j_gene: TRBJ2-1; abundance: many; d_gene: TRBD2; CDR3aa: CASSPVVAGRLDEQFF
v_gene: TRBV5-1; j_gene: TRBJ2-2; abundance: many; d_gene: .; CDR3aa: CASRLATPRRGELFF
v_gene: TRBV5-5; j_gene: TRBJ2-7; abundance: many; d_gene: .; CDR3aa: CASSLVRNAYEQYF
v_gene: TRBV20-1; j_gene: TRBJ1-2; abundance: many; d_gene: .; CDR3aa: CSARDFIIPANYGYTF
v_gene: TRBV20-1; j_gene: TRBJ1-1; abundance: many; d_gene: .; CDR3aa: CSVIVGSSAFF
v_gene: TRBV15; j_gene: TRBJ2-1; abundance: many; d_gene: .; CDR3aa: CATSRPRADNEQFF
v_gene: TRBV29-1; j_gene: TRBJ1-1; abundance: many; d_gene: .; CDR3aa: CSVDRGTEAFF
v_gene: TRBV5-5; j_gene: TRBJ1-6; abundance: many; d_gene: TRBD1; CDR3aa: CASSRPGTATLHF
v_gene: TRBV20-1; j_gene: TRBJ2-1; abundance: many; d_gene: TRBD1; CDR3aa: CSASRDRGFGNEQFF
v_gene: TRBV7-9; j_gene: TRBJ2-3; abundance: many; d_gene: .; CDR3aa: CASSLDATDTQYF
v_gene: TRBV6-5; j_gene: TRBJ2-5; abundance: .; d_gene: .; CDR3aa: CGSGSGIQETQYF
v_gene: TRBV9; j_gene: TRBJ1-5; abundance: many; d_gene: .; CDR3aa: CASSVLWDQPQHF
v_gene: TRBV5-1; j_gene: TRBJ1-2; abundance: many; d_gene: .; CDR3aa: CASSVEIGPGTSNYGYTF
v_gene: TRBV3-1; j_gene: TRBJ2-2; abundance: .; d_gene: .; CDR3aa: CASSSRASDTGELFF
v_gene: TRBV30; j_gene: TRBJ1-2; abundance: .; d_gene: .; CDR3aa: CAWATPGTANYGYTF
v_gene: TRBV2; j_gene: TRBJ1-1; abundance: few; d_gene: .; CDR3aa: CASGNGAREAFF
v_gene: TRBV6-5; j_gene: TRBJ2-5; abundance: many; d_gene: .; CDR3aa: CASSYSARGQETQYF
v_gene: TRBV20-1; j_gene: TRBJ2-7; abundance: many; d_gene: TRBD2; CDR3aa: CSARLAASYEQYF
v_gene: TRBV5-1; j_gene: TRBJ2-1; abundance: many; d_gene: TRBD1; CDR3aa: CASFWQTGGGEQFF
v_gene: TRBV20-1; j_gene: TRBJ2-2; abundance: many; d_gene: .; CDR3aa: CSARYGNTGELFF
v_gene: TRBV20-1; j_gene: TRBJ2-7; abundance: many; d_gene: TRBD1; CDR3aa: CSAGTGDTYEQYF
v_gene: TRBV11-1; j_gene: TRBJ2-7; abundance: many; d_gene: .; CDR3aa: CASSLGGQSSYEQYF
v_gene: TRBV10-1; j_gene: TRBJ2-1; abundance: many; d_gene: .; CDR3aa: CASSGSIPRDEQFF
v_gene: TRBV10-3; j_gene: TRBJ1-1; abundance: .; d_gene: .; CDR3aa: CAIRGGGTQNTEAFF
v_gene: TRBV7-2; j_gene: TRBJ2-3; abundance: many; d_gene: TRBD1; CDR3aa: CASSFPGQGGRDTQYF
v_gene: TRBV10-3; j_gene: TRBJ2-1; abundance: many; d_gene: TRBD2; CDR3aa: CAISESRSGGVSYNEQFF
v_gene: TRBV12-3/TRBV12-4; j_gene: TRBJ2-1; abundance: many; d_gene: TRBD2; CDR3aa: CASSRSGGAGYEQFF
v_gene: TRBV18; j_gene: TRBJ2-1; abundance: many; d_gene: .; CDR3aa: CASSPRFPYGNEQFF
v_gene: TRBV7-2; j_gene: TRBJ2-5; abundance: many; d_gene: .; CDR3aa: CASSLAFGETQYF
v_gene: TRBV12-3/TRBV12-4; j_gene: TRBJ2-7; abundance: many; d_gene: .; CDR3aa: CASSSDLDYYEQYF
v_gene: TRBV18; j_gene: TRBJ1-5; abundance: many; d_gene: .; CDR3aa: CASSRRGVLRPQHF
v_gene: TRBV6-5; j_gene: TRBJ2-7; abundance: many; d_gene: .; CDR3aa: CASSNHYEQYF
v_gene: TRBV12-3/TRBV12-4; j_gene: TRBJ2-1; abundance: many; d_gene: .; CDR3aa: CASSPRVKSYNEQFF
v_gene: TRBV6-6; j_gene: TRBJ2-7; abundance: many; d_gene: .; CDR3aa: CASRGQRPSEQYF
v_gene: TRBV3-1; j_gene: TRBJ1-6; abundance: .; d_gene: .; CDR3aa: CASSSFGTYTSPLHF
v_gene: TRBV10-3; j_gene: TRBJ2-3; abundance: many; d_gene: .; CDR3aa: CAIQPEDTDTQYF
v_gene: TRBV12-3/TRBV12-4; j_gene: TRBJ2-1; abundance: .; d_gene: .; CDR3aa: CASSPIRVPVNEQFF
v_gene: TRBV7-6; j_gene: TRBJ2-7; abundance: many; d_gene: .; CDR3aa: CASSLGGDTSEQYF
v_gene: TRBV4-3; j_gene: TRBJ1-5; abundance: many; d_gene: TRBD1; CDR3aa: CASSPDRGVQPQHF
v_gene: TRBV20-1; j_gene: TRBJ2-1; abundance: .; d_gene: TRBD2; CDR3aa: CSLMGALAGYNEQSF
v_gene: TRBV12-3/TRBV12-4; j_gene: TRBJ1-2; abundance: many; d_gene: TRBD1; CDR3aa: CASSPPGQFYGYTF
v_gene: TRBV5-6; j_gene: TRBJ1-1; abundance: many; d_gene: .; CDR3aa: CASSRPHTEAFF
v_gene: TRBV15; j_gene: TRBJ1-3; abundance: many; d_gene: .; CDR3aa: CATSRDLGNTIYF
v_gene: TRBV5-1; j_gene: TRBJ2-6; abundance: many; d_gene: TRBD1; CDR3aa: CASSSPGQGARGANVLTF
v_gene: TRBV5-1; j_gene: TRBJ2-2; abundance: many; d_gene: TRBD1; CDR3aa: CASSLTLGGPTNTGELFF